These T cell receptor beta chains were read from a single sample in a study of shared clonotypes between healthy human individuals. The assay was immunoSEQ multiplex PCR, and TCRdb's table has in-frame clones only and misses some. The sample lists roughly 2.5 million clones, just over 90% occurring once. The material sequenced was naive CD4+ T cells sorted from blood. These receptors were collected from a young man in good health. Each CDR3 is given with its conserved first and last residue. The order of the fields is clone size, J gene, V gene, D gene, CDR3 DNA, CDR3 protein. D genes are given only for firm matches. Only some rows state a clone size, as once, few, many or a class for expanded clones.

>-|TRBJ1-2|TRBV5-4|TRBD1
TGTGCCAGCAGCGAGGGGGCGGGCTATGGCTACACCTTC
CASSEGAGYGYTF
>-|TRBJ2-5|TRBV9|TRBD2
TGTGCCAGCAGCGTAGCGGTCAGGGAGGGTCAAGAGACCCAGTACTTC
CASSVAVREGQETQYF
>-|TRBJ2-7|TRBV18|-
TGTGCCAGCTCACCAAGCCTGTCCTACGAGCAGTACTTC
CASSPSLSYEQYF
>once|TRBJ2-1|TRBV6-5|TRBD2
TGTGCCAGCAGACAGACTAGCGGGGGACGCAATGAGCAGTTCTTC
CASRQTSGGRNEQFF
>once|TRBJ2-5|TRBV6-1|-
TGTGCCAGCAGTGTTGACGTCCAAGAGACCCAGTACTTC
CASSVDVQETQYF
>-|TRBJ2-5|TRBV5-1|-
TGCGCCAGCAGCCCGAGGGGCACTTTAGGAGAGACCCAGTACTTC
CASSPRGTLGETQYF
>once|TRBJ2-5|TRBV5-4|-
TGTGCCAGCAGCTTGGGTCTAGGAGGAGAGACCCAGTACTTC
CASSLGLGGETQYF
>once|TRBJ2-3|TRBV4-3|-
TGCGCCAGCAGCCAAGAGGGGGCCAGTAGCACAGATACGCAGTATTTT
CASSQEGASSTDTQYF
>-|TRBJ1-4|TRBV7-9|TRBD1
TGTGCCAGCAGCATGGACAGGGGTACTAATGAAAAACTGTTTTTT
CASSMDRGTNEKLFF
>-|TRBJ2-7|TRBV4-3|-
TGCGCCAGCAGCCCGGACAGTCCCTACGAGCAGTACTTC
CASSPDSPYEQYF
>-|TRBJ1-5|TRBV28|-
TGTGCCAGCAGTTTATTCGGCAGGGGAAGAGGTAGCAATCAGCCCCAGCATTTT
CASSLFGRGRGSNQPQHF
>-|TRBJ2-3|TRBV5-4|-
TGTGCCAGCAGCCGGGGTAGCGCGACAGATACGCAGTATTTT
CASSRGSATDTQYF
>once|TRBJ2-3|TRBV15|TRBD2
TGTGCCACCAGCAGAGATCGGGCTAGCGGGGGCAGAGGTACGCAGTATTTT
CATSRDRASGGRGTQYF
>once|TRBJ1-2|TRBV6-1|TRBD1
TGTGCCAGCAGTGATCGGACAGGGTATGGCTACACCTTC
CASSDRTGYGYTF
>-|TRBJ2-1|TRBV2|-
TGTGCCAGCAGCCCTGACGGTAGCTCCTACAATGAGCAGTTCTTC
CASSPDGSSYNEQFF
>-|TRBJ2-5|TRBV18|-
TGTGCCAGCTCAGGGGTCGTGGGAGGCCAAGAGACCCAGTACTTC
CASSGVVGGQETQYF
>once|TRBJ2-7|TRBV30|TRBD1
TGTGCCTGGAGTGCTGGGATAGGGGGCCTCTACGAGCAGTACTTC
CAWSAGIGGLYEQYF
>few|TRBJ2-3|TRBV5-1|TRBD2
TGCGCCAGCAGCCCAGGACTAGCGGGGGCCCGCACAGATACGCAGTATTTT
CASSPGLAGARTDTQYF
>-|TRBJ1-1|TRBV6-5|-
TGTGCCAGCAGTTACCCCACAAGTGAAGCTTTCTTT
CASSYPTSEAFF
>-|TRBJ2-7|TRBV27|-
TGTGCCAGCAGTTTATCGGGAACCCCGGGAGAGCAGTACTTC
CASSLSGTPGEQYF
>few|TRBJ1-5|TRBV12-5|TRBD1
TGTGCTAGTGGCCCGACAGGGCCTCAGCCCCAGCATTTT
CASGPTGPQPQHF
>-|TRBJ1-3|TRBV4-1|-
TGCGCCAGCAGCCGCTCGCCTGTATTTTTGGGGGGCTCTGGAAACACCATATATTTT
CASSRSPVFLGGSGNTIYF
>-|TRBJ1-2|TRBV9|-
TGTGCCAGCAGCGTAGACAGGGTCGGGGGCTATGGCTACACCTTC
CASSVDRVGGYGYTF
>-|TRBJ2-5|TRBV15|TRBD2
TGTGCCACCAGCAGAGAGACTAGCGGGGGGATAGAGACCCAGTACTTC
CATSRETSGGIETQYF
>-|TRBJ2-7|TRBV6-5|-
TGTGCCAGCAGGTCGGAGAGTAGCTCCTACGAGCAGTACTTC
CASRSESSSYEQYF
>-|TRBJ1-4|TRBV28|TRBD1
TGTGCCAGCAGCCCTAGACAGGGTGGTGAAAAACTGTTTTTT
CASSPRQGGEKLFF
>-|TRBJ1-1|TRBV7-9|-
TGTGCCAGCAGCCGAGGGGGGACTGAAGCTTTCTTT
CASSRGGTEAFF
>few|TRBJ1-5|TRBV27|-
TGTGCCAGCAGTAAAACGTGGGGGCCTCAGCCCCAGCATTTT
CASSKTWGPQPQHF
>-|TRBJ2-5|TRBV5-1|TRBD2
TGCGCCAGCAGCAACTTCATACTAGCGGGGGCCAAACAAGAGACCCAGTACTTC
CASSNFILAGAKQETQYF
>-|TRBJ1-6|TRBV7-2|-
TGTGCCAGCAGCTCGCCCCCGGGGAGCTCCTATAATTCACCCCTCCACTTT
CASSSPPGSSYNSPLHF
>-|TRBJ2-6|TRBV19|-
TGTGCCAGTAGTATTGGGGGCTTAAGCTCTGGGGCCAACGTCCTGACTTTC
CASSIGGLSSGANVLTF
>-|TRBJ1-1|TRBV19|-
TGTGCCAGTAGTATGCTCAGGGACACGGCTTTCTTT
CASSMLRDTAFF
>-|TRBJ1-1|TRBV9|-
TGTGCCAGCAGCGTTAAAGGGGACACTGAAGCTTTCTTT
CASSVKGDTEAFF
>-|TRBJ1-5|TRBV19|-
TGTGCCAGTAGTGCACAGGGTTTGAGCAATCAGCCCCAGCATTTT
CASSAQGLSNQPQHF
>-|TRBJ1-1|TRBV18|-
TGTGCCAGCTCACCCAACAGGGCCGGGTGGACTGAAGCTTTCTTT
CASSPNRAGWTEAFF
>-|TRBJ2-5|TRBV11-2|TRBD2
TGTGCCAGCAGGCAAGCGGGGGCAGAGACCCAGTACTTC
CASRQAGAETQYF
>once|TRBJ2-7|TRBV30|-
TGTGCCTGGAGTGTACCCGACTACGAGCAGTACTTC
CAWSVPDYEQYF
>-|TRBJ1-1|TRBV29-1|-
TGCAGCACCTCCCGGGACTTTATGGCTGAAGCTTTCTTT
CSTSRDFMAEAFF
>-|TRBJ2-2|TRBV19|-
TGTGCCAGTAGTCCCCAGGGCTTGAGAAGAACGAACACCGGGGAGCTGTTTTTT
CASSPQGLRRTNTGELFF
>-|TRBJ1-1|TRBV19|TRBD1
TGTGCCAGTAGTCCTTGGGGACAGGGTCCATCAGAAGCTTTCTTT
CASSPWGQGPSEAFF
>-|TRBJ1-5|TRBV6-5|-
TGTGCCAGGGGAAGGGACCTAATAAATCAGCCCCAGCATTTT
CARGRDLINQPQHF
>-|TRBJ2-1|TRBV7-9|TRBD2
TGTGCCAGCAGCTTTACCGGGACTAGCGGGGAGGTCTTC
CASSFTGTSGEVF
>-|TRBJ2-7|TRBV9|TRBD1
TGTGCCAGCAGCGTCCGACAGGGGCAGGCCTACGAGCAGTACTTC
CASSVRQGQAYEQYF
>-|TRBJ2-2|TRBV5-1|TRBD2
TGCGCCAGCAGCCCGCTAGCGGGAGAGGTTACCGGGGAGCTGTTTTTT
CASSPLAGEVTGELFF
>-|TRBJ1-1|TRBV6-1|-
TGTGCCAGCAGTGGGTCCCCAGGGGAAGGTACTGAAGCTTTCTTT
CASSGSPGEGTEAFF
>-|TRBJ2-2|TRBV5-1|-
TGCGCCAGCAGCTTGTTGACAGGCGGGGTCACCGGGGAGCTGTTTTTT
CASSLLTGGVTGELFF
>-|TRBJ2-7|TRBV10-3|-
TGTGCCATCACCATGGGGAGGGGGGTCCCCTACGAGCAGTACTTC
CAITMGRGVPYEQYF
>-|TRBJ2-2|TRBV7-3|TRBD2
TGTGCCAGCAGCTTAACGGGACTAGCGGCCCCCGGGGAGCTGTTTTTT
CASSLTGLAAPGELFF
>-|TRBJ1-6|TRBV7-9|-
TGTGCCAGCAGCTTTAATTATGCGGAGTCACCCCTCCACTTT
CASSFNYAESPLHF
>-|TRBJ1-1|TRBV4-1|TRBD1
TGCGCCAGCAGCCAGGACAGGGCGGACACTGAAGCTTTCTTT
CASSQDRADTEAFF
>-|TRBJ2-1|TRBV4-2|TRBD2
TGTGCCAGCAGCCAGGCGGGGGGCTCCTACAATGAGCAGTTCTTC
CASSQAGGSYNEQFF
>-|TRBJ1-1|TRBV18|-
TGTGCCAGCTCACTCACCTCCGACAGTAACACTGAAGCTTTCTTT
CASSLTSDSNTEAFF
>few|TRBJ1-1|TRBV25-1|-
TGTGCCAGCAGTGGGAGTCGTAGTTCGTACACTGAAGCTTTCTTT
CASSGSRSSYTEAFF